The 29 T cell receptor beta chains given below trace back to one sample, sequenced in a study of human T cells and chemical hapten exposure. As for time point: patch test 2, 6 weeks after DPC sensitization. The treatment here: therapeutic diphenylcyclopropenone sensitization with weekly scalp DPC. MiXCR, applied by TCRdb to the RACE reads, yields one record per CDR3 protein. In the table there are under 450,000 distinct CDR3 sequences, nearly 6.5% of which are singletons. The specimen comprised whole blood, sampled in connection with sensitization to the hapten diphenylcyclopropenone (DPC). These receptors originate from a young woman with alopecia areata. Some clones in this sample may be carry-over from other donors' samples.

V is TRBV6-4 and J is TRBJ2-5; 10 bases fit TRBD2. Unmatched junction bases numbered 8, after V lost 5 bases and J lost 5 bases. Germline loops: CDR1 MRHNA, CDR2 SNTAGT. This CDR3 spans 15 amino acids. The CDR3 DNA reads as TGTGCCAGCAGTCAACTAGCGGGGAGTATGGAGACCCAGTACTTC. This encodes CASSQLAGSMETQYF.

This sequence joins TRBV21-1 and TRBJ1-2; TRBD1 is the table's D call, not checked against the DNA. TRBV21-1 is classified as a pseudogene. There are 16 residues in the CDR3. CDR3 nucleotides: TGTGCCAGCAGCAACCTAAGGACAGGGGGCCTCTATGGCTACACCTTC. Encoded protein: CASSNLRTGGLYGYTF.

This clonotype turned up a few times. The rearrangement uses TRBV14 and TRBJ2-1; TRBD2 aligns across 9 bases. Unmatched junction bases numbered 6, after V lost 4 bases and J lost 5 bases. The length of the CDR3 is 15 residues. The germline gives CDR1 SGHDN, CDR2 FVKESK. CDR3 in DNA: TGTGCCAGCAGCCTAGCGGGGGTACCTAACAATGAGCAGTTCTTC. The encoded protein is CASSLAGVPNNEQFF.

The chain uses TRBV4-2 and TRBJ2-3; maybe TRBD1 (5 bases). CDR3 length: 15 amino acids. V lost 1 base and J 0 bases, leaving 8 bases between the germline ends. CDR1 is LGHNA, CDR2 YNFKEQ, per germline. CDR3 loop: CASSQGRQSTDTQYF. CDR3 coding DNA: TGTGCCAGCAGCCAAGGGAGACAGAGCACAGATACGCAGTATTTT.

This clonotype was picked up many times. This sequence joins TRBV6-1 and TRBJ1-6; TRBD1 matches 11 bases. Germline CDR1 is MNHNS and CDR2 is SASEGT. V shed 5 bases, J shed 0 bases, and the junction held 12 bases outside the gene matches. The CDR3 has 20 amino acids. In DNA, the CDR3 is TGTGCCAGCAGTACCCTGGGGACAGGGGGTTGGAGCTCCTATAATTCACCCCTCCACTTT. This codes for CASSTLGTGGWSSYNSPLHF.

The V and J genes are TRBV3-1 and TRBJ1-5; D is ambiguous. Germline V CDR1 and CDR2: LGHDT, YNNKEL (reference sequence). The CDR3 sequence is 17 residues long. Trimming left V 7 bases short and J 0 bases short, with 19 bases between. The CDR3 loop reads CASTRTRGGYSNQPQHF. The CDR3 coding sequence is TGTGCCAGCACCCGAACGCGGGGTGGTTATAGCAATCAGCCCCAGCATTTT.

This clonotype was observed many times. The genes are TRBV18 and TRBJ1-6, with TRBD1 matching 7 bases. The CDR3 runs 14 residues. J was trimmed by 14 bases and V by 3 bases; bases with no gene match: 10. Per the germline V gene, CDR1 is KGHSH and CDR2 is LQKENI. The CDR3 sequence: CASSPRDRQLALHF. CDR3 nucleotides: TGTGCCAGCTCACCCCGGGACAGACAACTTGCCCTCCACTTT.

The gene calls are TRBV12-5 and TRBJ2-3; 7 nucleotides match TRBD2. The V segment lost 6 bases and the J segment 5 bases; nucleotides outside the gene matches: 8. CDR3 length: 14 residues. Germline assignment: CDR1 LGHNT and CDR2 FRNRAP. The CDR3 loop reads CASGETAGVDTQYF. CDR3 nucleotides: TGTGCTAGTGGAGAAACTGCGGGGGTAGATACGCAGTATTTT.

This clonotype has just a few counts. CDR3: CSARDFQNTEAFF. DNA for the CDR3: TGCAGTGCTAGGGACTTCCAGAACACTGAAGCTTTCTTT. V and J are TRBV20-1 and TRBJ1-1, with D uncertain. Per the germline V gene, CDR1 is DFQATT and CDR2 is SNEGSKA (reference sequence). The ends were cut back, 3 bases at V and 1 base at J, with 9 bases in the middle. CDR3 length: 13 residues.

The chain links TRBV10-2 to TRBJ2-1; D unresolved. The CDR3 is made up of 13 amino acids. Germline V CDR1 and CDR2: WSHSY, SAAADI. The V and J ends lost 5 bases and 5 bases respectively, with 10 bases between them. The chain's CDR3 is CASSIGRDNEQFF. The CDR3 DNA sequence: TGCGCCAGCAGTATCGGACGGGACAATGAGCAGTTCTTC.

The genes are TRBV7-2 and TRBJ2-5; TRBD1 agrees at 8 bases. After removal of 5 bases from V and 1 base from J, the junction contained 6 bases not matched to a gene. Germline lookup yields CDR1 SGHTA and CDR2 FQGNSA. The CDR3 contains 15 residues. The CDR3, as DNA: TGTGCCAGCAGCACCTCCGGGACAGGCCAAGAGACCCAGTACTTC. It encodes CASSTSGTGQETQYF.

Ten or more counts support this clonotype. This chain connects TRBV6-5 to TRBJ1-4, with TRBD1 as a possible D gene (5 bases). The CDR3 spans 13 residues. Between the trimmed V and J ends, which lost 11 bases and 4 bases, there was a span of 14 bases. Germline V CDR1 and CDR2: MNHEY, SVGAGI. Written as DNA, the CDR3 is TGTGCCGCTCGGAGGGGTGGTAATGAAAAACTGTTTTTT. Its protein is CAARRGGNEKLFF.

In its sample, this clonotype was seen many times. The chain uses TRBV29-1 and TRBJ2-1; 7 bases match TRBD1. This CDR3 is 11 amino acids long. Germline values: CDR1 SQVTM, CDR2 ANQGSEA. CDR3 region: CVNRGNNEQFF. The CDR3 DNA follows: TGCGTAAACAGGGGAAATAATGAGCAGTTCTTC.

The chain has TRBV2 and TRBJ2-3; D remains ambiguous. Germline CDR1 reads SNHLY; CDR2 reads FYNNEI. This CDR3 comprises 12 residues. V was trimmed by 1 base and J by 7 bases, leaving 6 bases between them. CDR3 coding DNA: TGTGCCAGCAGTGAAGAGGGAAATACGCAGTATTTT. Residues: CASSEEGNTQYF.

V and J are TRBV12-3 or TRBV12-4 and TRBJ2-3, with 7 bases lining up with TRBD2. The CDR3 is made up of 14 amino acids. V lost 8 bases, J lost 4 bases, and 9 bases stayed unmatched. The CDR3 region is CASRGGSYPDTQYF. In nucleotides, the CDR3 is TGTGCCAGCCGCGGGGGAAGTTATCCAGATACGCAGTATTTT.

CDR3 amino acids: CASRTPPEPYNEQFF. The CDR3 DNA sequence: TGTGCCAGCAGGACTCCCCCCGAGCCCTACAATGAGCAGTTCTTC. The chain is built from TRBV7-3 and TRBJ2-1, with D uncertain. Trimming pared 6 bases from V and 2 bases from J, leaving 14 bases between. Germline V CDR1 and CDR2: SGHTA, FQGTGA. This CDR3 is 15 amino acids long.

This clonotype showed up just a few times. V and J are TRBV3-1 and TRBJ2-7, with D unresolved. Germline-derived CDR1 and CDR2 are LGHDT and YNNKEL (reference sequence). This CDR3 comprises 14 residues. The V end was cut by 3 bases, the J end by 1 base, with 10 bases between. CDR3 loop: CASSQPMGSYEQYF. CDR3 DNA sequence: TGTGCCAGCAGCCAGCCCATGGGGTCCTACGAGCAGTACTTC.

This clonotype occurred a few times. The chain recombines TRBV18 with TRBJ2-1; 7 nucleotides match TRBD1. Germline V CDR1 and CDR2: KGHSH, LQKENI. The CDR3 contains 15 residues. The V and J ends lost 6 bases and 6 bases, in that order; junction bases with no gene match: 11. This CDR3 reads CASSPISGQVNEQFF. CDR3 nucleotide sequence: TGTGCCAGCTCCCCGATCAGTGGACAGGTCAATGAGCAGTTCTTC.

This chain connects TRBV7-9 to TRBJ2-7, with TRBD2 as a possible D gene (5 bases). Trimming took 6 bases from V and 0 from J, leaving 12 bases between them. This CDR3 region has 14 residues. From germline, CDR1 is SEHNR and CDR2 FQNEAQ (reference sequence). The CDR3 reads CASRDFPSSYEQYF. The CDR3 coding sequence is TGTGCCAGCAGGGACTTTCCGAGCTCCTACGAGCAGTACTTC.

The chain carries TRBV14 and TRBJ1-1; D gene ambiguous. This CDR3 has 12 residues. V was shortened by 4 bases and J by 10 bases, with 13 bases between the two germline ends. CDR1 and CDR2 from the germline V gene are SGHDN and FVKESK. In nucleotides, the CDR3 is TGTGCCAGCAGCCTCTGGGCTGAAGGAGCTTTCTTT. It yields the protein CASSLWAEGAFF.

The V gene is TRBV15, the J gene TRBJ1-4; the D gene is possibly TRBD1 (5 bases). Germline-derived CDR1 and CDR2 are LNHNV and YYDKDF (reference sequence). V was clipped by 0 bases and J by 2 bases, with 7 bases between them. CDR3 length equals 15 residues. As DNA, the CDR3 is TGTGCCACCAGCAGAGAAGGGGCCACTAATGAAAAACTGTTTTTT. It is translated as CATSREGATNEKLFF. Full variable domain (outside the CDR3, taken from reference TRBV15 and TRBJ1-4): DAMVIQNPRYQVTQFGKPVTLSCSQTLNHNVMYWYQQKSSQAPKLLFHYYDKDFNNEADTPDNFQSRRPNTSFCFLDIRSPGLGDTAMYLCATSREGATNEKLFFGSGTQLSVL.

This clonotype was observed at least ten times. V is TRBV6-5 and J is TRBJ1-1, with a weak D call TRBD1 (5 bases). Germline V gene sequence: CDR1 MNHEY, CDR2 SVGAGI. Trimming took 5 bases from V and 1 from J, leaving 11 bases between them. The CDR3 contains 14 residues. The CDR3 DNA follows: TGTGCCAGCAGTAAGGGGCCCCAGAACACTGAAGCTTTCTTT. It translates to CASSKGPQNTEAFF.

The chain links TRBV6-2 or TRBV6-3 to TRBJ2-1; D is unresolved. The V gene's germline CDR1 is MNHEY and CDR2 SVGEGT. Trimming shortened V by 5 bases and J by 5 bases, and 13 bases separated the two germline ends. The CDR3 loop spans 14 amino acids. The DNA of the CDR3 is TGTGCCAGCAGTAGTATGACTGGTAACAATGAGCAGTTCTTC. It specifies CASSSMTGNNEQFF.

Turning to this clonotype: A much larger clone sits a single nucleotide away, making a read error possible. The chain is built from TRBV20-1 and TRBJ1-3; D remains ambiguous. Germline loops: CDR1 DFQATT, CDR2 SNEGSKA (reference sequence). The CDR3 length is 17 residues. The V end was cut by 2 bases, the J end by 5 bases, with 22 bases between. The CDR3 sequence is CSARRQDRIVGRNTIYF. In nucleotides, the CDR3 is TGCAGTGCTAGAAGGCAGGACCGGATAGTTGGTAGAAACACCATATATTTT.

CDR3 residues: CATRSGGADNQPQHF. DNA for the CDR3: TGTGCCACCAGATCAGGGGGCGCCGACAATCAGCCCCAGCATTTT. J is TRBJ1-5 and V is TRBV24-1; 8 positions match TRBD1. V lost 7 bases and J lost 3; bases outside the gene matches: 7. CDR3 length: 15 amino acids. Germline V CDR1 and CDR2: KGHDR, SFDVKD.

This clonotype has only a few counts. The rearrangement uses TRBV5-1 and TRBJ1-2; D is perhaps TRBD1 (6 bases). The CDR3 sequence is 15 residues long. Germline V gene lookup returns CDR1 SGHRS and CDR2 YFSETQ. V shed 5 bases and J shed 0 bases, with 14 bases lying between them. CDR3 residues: CASRPPGEANYGYTF. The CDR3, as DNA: TGCGCCAGCAGGCCGCCAGGGGAGGCTAACTATGGCTACACCTTC.

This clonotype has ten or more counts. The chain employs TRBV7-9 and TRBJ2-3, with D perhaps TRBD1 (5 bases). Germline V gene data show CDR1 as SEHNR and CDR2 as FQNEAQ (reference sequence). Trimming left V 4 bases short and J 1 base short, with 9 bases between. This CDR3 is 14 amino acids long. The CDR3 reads CASSSQGGTDTQYF. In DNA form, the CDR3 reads TGTGCCAGCAGCTCACAAGGGGGCACAGATACGCAGTATTTT.

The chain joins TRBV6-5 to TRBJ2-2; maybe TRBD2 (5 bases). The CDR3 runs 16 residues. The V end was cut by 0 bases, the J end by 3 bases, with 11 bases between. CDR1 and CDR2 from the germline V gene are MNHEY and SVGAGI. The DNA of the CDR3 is TGTGCCAGCAGTTACTCAGGACTTGGGTACACCGGGGAGCTGTTTTTT. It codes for CASSYSGLGYTGELFF.

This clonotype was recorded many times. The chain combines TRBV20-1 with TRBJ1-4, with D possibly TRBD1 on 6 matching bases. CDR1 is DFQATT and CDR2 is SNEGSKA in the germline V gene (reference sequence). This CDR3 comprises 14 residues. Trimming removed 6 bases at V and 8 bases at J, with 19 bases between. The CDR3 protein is CSATPSGAGEKLFF. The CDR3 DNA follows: TGCAGTGCCACCCCCTCGGGGGCAGGCGAAAAACTGTTTTTT.